Listed below are T cell receptor beta chains from one sample, sequenced in a study of OX40 agonist ivuxolimab in advanced cancers. Some clones are missing from TCRdb's copy, which holds only in-frame ones; the method was immunoSEQ multiplex PCR. The sample lists about 60,000 clones, about 85% occurring once. The input for sequencing was CD4+ or CD8+ T cells sorted from blood, taken in a trial of the OX40 agonist ivuxolimab. All receptors come from an adult with an advanced solid tumor such as melanoma, head and neck, liver or kidney cancer. Both conserved end residues are part of each CDR3. The order of the fields is J gene, clone size, V gene, CDR3 protein. The size entry is marked missing in some rows and otherwise reads once, few, many or a size class.

TRBJ1-1	.	TRBV5-6	CASSLRAGSLEAFF
TRBJ2-3	.	TRBV5-1	CASSTGQDTQYF
TRBJ1-5	.	TRBV30	CAWSVGGGSQPQHF
TRBJ1-6	.	TRBV9	CASSVGLWDSPLHF
TRBJ1-2	.	TRBV29-1	CSVGSFYGYTF
TRBJ1-1	.	TRBV7-2	CASSLTRGGTEAFF
TRBJ1-1	.	TRBV2	CASTPVGGFTEAFF
TRBJ2-1	.	TRBV7-2	CASRSGNEFYNEQFF
TRBJ1-6	.	TRBV6-1	CASSVGQGYNSPLHF
TRBJ1-3	few	TRBV7-2	CASRVGTGNRNTIYF
TRBJ1-2	.	TRBV9	CASSGEGTGGYTF
TRBJ1-1	.	TRBV18	CASSTTEVTEAFF
TRBJ2-7	.	TRBV27	CANRGRPSYEQYF
TRBJ1-4	.	TRBV5-1	CASSLEGALTNEKLFF
TRBJ1-1	once	TRBV27	CASRDRVADTEAFF
TRBJ2-7	.	TRBV6-1	CASSEAPNQAGISYEQYF
TRBJ2-7	.	TRBV19	CATYGGLGYEQYF
TRBJ2-1	few	TRBV7-3	CASSSGGLYNEQFF
TRBJ1-6	.	TRBV27	CASTNRVSPLHF
TRBJ1-6	few	TRBV19	CASSKDTAGPPLHF
TRBJ1-2	.	TRBV7-9	CASRLDIANYGYTF
TRBJ2-1	.	TRBV7-9	CASSLGEGEQFF
TRBJ1-1	.	TRBV18	CASSPQGNTEAFF
TRBJ2-7	once	TRBV10-1	CASSPTGGYEQYF
TRBJ1-5	.	TRBV14	CASSQDWNQPQHF
TRBJ1-3	.	TRBV7-9	CASSRQGGNTIYF
TRBJ2-7	.	TRBV5-4	CASSAGNPDRPREQYF
TRBJ1-2	.	TRBV6-9	CASGRYTF
TRBJ2-5	.	TRBV2	CASSLAGGPGETQYF
TRBJ2-7	.	TRBV12-5	CASGLRTGSSGEQYF
TRBJ2-2	.	TRBV14	CASSQIVGTGNTGELFF
TRBJ1-5	.	TRBV2	CASSERAGPQHF
TRBJ1-2	.	TRBV6-6	CASSYVGGGGYTF
TRBJ2-3	.	TRBV5-1	CASSPSRETDTQYF
TRBJ1-6	.	TRBV7-2	CASSVDDSAPLHF
TRBJ1-2	.	TRBV5-1	CASSGAGSALELGYTF
TRBJ2-1	.	TRBV19	CASSSVLAGGWDEQFF
TRBJ1-1	.	TRBV29-1	CSVGGGTEAFF
TRBJ2-7	.	TRBV2	CASSLRPRGEHEQYF